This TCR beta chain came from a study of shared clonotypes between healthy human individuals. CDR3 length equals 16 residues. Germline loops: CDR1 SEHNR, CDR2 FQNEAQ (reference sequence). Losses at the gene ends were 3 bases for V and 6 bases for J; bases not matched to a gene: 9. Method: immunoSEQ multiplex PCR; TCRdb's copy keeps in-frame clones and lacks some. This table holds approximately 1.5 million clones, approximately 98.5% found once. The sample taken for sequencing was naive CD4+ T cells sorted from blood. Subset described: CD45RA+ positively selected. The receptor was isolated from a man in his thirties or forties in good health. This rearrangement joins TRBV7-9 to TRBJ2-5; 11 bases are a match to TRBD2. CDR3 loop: CASSFLRGLAVQTQYF. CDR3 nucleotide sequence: TGTGCCAGCAGCTTTCTCCGGGGACTAGCGGTACAGACCCAGTACTTC. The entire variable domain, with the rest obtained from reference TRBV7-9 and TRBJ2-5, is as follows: DTGVSQNPRHKITKRGQNVTFRCDPISEHNRLYWYRQTLGQGPEFLTYFQNEAQLEKSRLLSDRFSAERPKGSFSTLEIQRTEQGDSAMYLCASSFLRGLAVQTQYFGPGTRLLVL.